This TCR beta chain emerged from a study of shared clonotypes between healthy human individuals. In this sample, this clone turned up once. The repertoire was sequenced with immunoSEQ multiplex PCR; TCRdb's copy has only in-frame clones and lacks some. This sample has roughly 520,000 clones, with roughly 95% found just once. Trimming took 1 base from V and 3 from J, leaving 7 bases between them. The CDR3 length is 13 residues. The germline V gene encodes CDR1 SGHTA and CDR2 FQGNSA. Sequencing used naive CD4+ T cells sorted from blood. Subset given: CD45RA+ positively selected. The sequence derives from a woman aged 30 to 39 in good health. The rearrangement joins TRBV7-2 to TRBJ2-7; unclear D gene. The CDR3 region is CASSLEVGYEQYF. The CDR3 nucleotides are TGTGCCAGCAGCTTAGAGGTTGGCTACGAGCAGTACTTC. Together with reference TRBV7-2 and TRBJ2-7, the CDR3 gives the full variable domain: GAGVSQSPSNKVTEKGKDVELRCDPISGHTALYWYRQSLGQGLEFLIYFQGNSAPDKSGLPSDRFSAERTGGSVSTLTIQRTQQEDSAVYLCASSLEVGYEQYFGPGTRLTVT.